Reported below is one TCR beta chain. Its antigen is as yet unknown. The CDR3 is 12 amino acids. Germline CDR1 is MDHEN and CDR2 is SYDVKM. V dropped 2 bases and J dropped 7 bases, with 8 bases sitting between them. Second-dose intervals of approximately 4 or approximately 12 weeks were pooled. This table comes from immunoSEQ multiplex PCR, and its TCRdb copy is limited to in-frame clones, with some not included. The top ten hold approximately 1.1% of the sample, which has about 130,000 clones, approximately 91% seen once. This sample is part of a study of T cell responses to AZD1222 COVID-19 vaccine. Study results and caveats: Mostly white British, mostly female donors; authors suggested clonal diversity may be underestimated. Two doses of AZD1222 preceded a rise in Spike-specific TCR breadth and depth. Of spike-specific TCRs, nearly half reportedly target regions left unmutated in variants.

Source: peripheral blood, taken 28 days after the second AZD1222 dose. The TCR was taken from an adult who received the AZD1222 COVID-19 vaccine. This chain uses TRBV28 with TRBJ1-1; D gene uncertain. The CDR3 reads CASSLREFEAFF. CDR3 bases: TGTGCCAGCAGTTTAAGGGAATTTGAAGCTTTCTTT.